Below, 25 T cell receptor beta chains from the same sample are listed, as sequenced in a study of T cell responses to AZD1222 COVID-19 vaccine. Sequencing used immunoSEQ multiplex PCR; TCRdb keeps in-frame clones, though not all of them. Here the sample spans 100,000 to 150,000 clones, approximately 94% being singletons. The sequencing here drew on peripheral blood, taken on day 0 of AZD1222 vaccination. These receptor sequences come from an adult in good health.

V usage is TRBV5-1 and J usage is TRBJ1-5; TRBD1 matches 8 bases. This CDR3 has 14 amino acids. V trimming: 5 bases; J trimming: 8 bases; junction bases outside the gene matches: 9. Germline V gives CDR1 SGHRS, CDR2 YFSETQ. The CDR3 reads CASSLGQGEKPQHF. The CDR3 coding sequence is TGCGCCAGCAGTCTCGGACAGGGAGAAAAGCCCCAGCATTTT.

The gene calls are TRBV19 and TRBJ1-1, with D perhaps TRBD1 (6 bases). The CDR3 sequence is 16 residues long. Trimming shortened V by 5 bases and J by 5 bases, and 21 bases separated the two germline ends. CDR1 is LNHDA, CDR2 SQIVND, per germline (reference sequence). In DNA, the CDR3 is TGTGCCAGTAGTTTACTGTATGGTAGGGGGTCGACTGAAGCTTTCTTT. It yields the protein CASSLLYGRGSTEAFF.

A word on this clone: Compared with germline, one end of the junction differs, possibly owing to a read error. This chain connects TRBV6-6 to TRBJ1-2, with D possibly TRBD1 on 5 matching bases. The CDR3 consists of 13 residues. CDR1 and CDR2 (germline): MNHNY, SVGAGI (reference sequence). The CDR3 protein is CLAFGAPYYGYTF. The CDR3 nucleotides are TGCCTCGCCTTTGGGGCCCCTTACTATGGCTACACCTTC.

The chain links TRBV18 to TRBJ1-4; D uncertain. The CDR3 extends over 16 amino acids. The V end lost 2 bases, the J end lost 3 bases, and 13 bases lay between the germline ends. The germline V gene has CDR1 KGHSH and CDR2 LQKENI. CDR3 DNA sequence: TGTGCCAGCTCACCAATTTTCCCGCAGGCTAATGAAAAACTGTTTTTT. Residues: CASSPIFPQANEKLFF.

J is TRBJ1-1 and V is TRBV11-2, with D possibly TRBD1 on 5 matching bases. The CDR3 is 18 residues long. Between the trimmed V and J ends, which lost 5 bases and 0 bases, there was a span of 22 bases. In germline, CDR1 is SGHAT, CDR2 FQNNGV. The DNA of the CDR3 is TGTGCCAGCAGCCCCGGAGTGGGGGTTACAGTTATGAACACTGAAGCTTTCTTT. It specifies CASSPGVGVTVMNTEAFF.

This chain connects TRBV7-8 to TRBJ2-3; D possibly corresponds to TRBD2 (6 bases). V was clipped by 1 base and J by 3 bases, with 17 bases between them. The CDR3 contains 17 residues. Looked up from germline, CDR1 is SGHVS and CDR2 is FQNEAQ. The CDR3 sequence is CASSLVGGAARTDTQYF. In nucleotides, the CDR3 is TGTGCCAGCAGCTTAGTGGGGGGAGCGGCGAGGACAGATACGCAGTATTTT.

J is TRBJ1-1 and V is TRBV2; no definite D call. V was clipped by 7 bases and J by 4 bases, with 10 bases between them. Per the germline V gene, CDR1 is SNHLY and CDR2 is FYNNEI. This CDR3 region has 12 residues. The CDR3 reads CASKKPVTEAFF. CDR3 bases: TGTGCCAGCAAAAAACCCGTCACTGAAGCTTTCTTT.

The genes are TRBV19 and TRBJ1-1; D is undetermined. The CDR3 has 13 residues. Germline V gene data show CDR1 as LNHDA and CDR2 as SQIVND (reference sequence). V lost 8 bases and J 0 bases, leaving 10 bases between the germline ends. CDR3 in amino acids: CASAAALNTEAFF. The DNA of the CDR3 is TGTGCCAGTGCGGCAGCTCTGAACACTGAAGCTTTCTTT.

This chain connects TRBV28 to TRBJ1-3; no clear D gene. There are 14 residues in the CDR3. Germline CDR1 is MDHEN and CDR2 is SYDVKM. V was cut by 4 bases and J by 4 bases, with 11 bases left in between. CDR3: CASSWGGKGNTIYF. In nucleotides, the CDR3 is TGTGCCAGCAGTTGGGGTGGAAAAGGAAACACCATATATTTT.

The rearrangement joins TRBV2 to TRBJ2-5; a weak D match, TRBD2 (5 bases). CDR3 length equals 14 residues. Deletions cut 4 bases from V and 5 bases from J, with 14 bases between. Germline V gene lookup returns CDR1 SNHLY and CDR2 FYNNEI. For the CDR3, the DNA is TGTGCCAGCAGTGCTTCGGTCGGGGTGGAGACCCAGTACTTC. It encodes CASSASVGVETQYF.

V gene TRBV5-6 combines with J gene TRBJ2-7, with D possibly TRBD1 on 6 matching bases. Germline-derived CDR1 and CDR2 are SGHDT and YYEEEE. The CDR3 loop spans 15 amino acids. V was clipped by 0 bases and J by 5 bases, with 15 bases between them. The CDR3, as DNA: TGTGCCAGCAGCTTGGTTCCTGGGGACAACGACGAGCAGTACTTC. Its protein product is CASSLVPGDNDEQYF.

In this sample, this clone turned up once. The gene calls are TRBV4-3 and TRBJ1-4, with D perhaps TRBD1 (5 bases). This CDR3 has 17 residues. CDR1 is LGHNA, CDR2 YSLEER, per germline. V was clipped by 0 bases and J by 7 bases, with 18 bases between them. CDR3 protein: CASSQEPAGATGEKLFF. The CDR3 DNA sequence: TGCGCCAGCAGCCAAGAACCGGCCGGGGCTACGGGTGAAAAACTGTTTTTT.

V usage is TRBV6-6 and J usage is TRBJ1-1, with TRBD1 identical over 8 bases. V lost 2 bases and J lost 5; bases outside the gene matches: 7. The CDR3 is made up of 15 amino acids. Germline V gene sequence: CDR1 MNHNY, CDR2 SVGAGI (reference sequence). The DNA for the CDR3 is TGTGCCAGCAGTTACCGCGGGACAGGAGGGACTGAAGCTTTCTTT. Encoded protein: CASSYRGTGGTEAFF.

The chain joins TRBV5-5 to TRBJ2-2; D tentatively fits TRBD1 or TRBD2 (5 bases each). Germline V lookup: CDR1 SGHKS, CDR2 YYEKEE (reference sequence). The V end was cut by 0 bases, the J end by 1 base, with 7 bases between. The length of the CDR3 is 15 residues. The CDR3 nucleotides read TGTGCCAGCAGCTTGGGGGGGAGGAACACCGGGGAGCTGTTTTTT. This codes for CASSLGGRNTGELFF.

The CDR3 loop is CASSLDGRATDTQYF. The CDR3 bases are TGCGCCAGCAGCTTGGACGGGAGGGCCACAGATACGCAGTATTTT. This chain connects TRBV5-1 to TRBJ2-3; 8 bases agree with TRBD2. CDR3 length: 15 residues. After removal of 0 bases from V and 2 bases from J, the junction contained 2 bases not matched to a gene. The germline V gene has CDR1 SGHRS and CDR2 YFSETQ.

V gene TRBV9 combines with J gene TRBJ1-2, with D hard to call. The CDR3 has 14 amino acids. Germline CDR1 and CDR2: SGDLS and YYNGEE. The germline V and J ends were trimmed by 0 bases and 7 bases, with 13 bases remaining between them. Here the CDR3 reads CASSVGTSDPGYTF. For the CDR3, the DNA is TGTGCCAGCAGCGTAGGAACATCGGACCCTGGCTACACCTTC.

The chain carries TRBV6-2 or TRBV6-3 and TRBJ2-5; the D is unclear. CDR3 size: 17 residues. Germline CDR1 is MNHEY and CDR2 is SVGEGT. V shed 4 bases and J shed 0 bases, with 18 bases lying between them. CDR3 sequence reads: CASSFPSGRAYQETQYF. CDR3 DNA: TGTGCCAGCAGTTTCCCCTCGGGCCGAGCGTACCAAGAGACCCAGTACTTC.

The chain employs TRBV2 and TRBJ1-6; 7 positions match TRBD1. The V gene's germline CDR1 is SNHLY and CDR2 FYNNEI. J gave up 7 bases and V 6 bases, and 6 bases lay outside the gene matches. This CDR3 has 14 residues. This CDR3 reads CASSWTGSNSPLHF. The CDR3 region has the DNA TGTGCCAGCAGCTGGACAGGTTCGAATTCACCCCTCCACTTT.

This rearrangement joins TRBV6-5 to TRBJ1-2; no firm D call. CDR1 and CDR2 (germline): MNHEY, SVGAGI. Trimming took 7 bases from V and 5 from J, leaving 8 bases between them. The CDR3 length is 11 residues. The DNA of the CDR3 is TGTGCCAGCACCTCAGATTATGGCTACACCTTC. Amino acid sequence: CASTSDYGYTF.

The genes are TRBV6-4 and TRBJ2-6, with TRBD2 as a possible D gene (6 bases). The length of the CDR3 is 15 residues. V lost 3 bases to trimming and J lost 2 bases, with 8 bases between them. CDR1 and CDR2 from the germline V gene are MRHNA and SNTAGT. In DNA form, the CDR3 reads TGTGCCAGCAGTGAAAGCGGGCCTGGGGCCAACGTCCTGACTTTC. Residues: CASSESGPGANVLTF.

The count of this clone is one. This chain joins TRBV28 and TRBJ2-1; 7 bases align to TRBD2. The CDR3 runs 20 residues. V lost 5 bases and J lost 2; bases outside the gene matches: 21. Germline V CDR1 and CDR2: MDHEN, SYDVKM. CDR3 coding DNA: TGTGCCAGCAGTCCTCAAGAGGCGGGAGCCAACTCTTTTACCTACAATGAGCAGTTCTTC. Encoded protein: CASSPQEAGANSFTYNEQFF. Using reference TRBV28 and TRBJ2-1 for the parts outside the CDR3, the full variable domain is DVKVTQSSRYLVKRTGEKVFLECVQDMDHENMFWYRQDPGLGLRLIYFSYDVKMKEKGDIPEGYSVSREKKERFSLILESASTNQTSMYLCASSPQEAGANSFTYNEQFFGPGTRLTVL.

As DNA, the CDR3 is TGTGCCAGCAGGAGGACTAACTATGGCTACACCTTC. This sequence encodes CASRRTNYGYTF. V and J are TRBV28 and TRBJ1-2; D remains unclear. Per the germline V gene, CDR1 is MDHEN and CDR2 is SYDVKM. The CDR3 spans 12 residues. V lost 6 bases to trimming and J lost 0 bases, with 5 bases between them.

This clone has just one count. CDR3 nucleotides: TGTGCCAGCAGTTTAGGGAGCAATCAGCCCCAGCATTTT. It encodes CASSLGSNQPQHF. The rearrangement links TRBV27 to TRBJ1-5; no clear D gene. The CDR3 is 13 amino acids. V was pared by 2 bases and J by 1 base, with 3 bases between. The germline V gene encodes CDR1 MNHEY and CDR2 SMNVEV (reference sequence).

The chain recombines TRBV5-1 with TRBJ2-3; D gene ambiguous. This CDR3 comprises 14 residues. Germline loops: CDR1 SGHRS, CDR2 YFSETQ. V gave up 4 bases and J gave up 4 bases, with 13 bases separating them. The CDR3 loop reads CASSPSDPADTQYF. The CDR3 DNA reads TGCGCCAGCAGCCCCTCCGACCCGGCAGATACGCAGTATTTT.

V gene TRBV14 combines with J gene TRBJ1-4; a possible D gene is TRBD1 (6 bases). CDR1 is SGHDN, CDR2 FVKESK, per germline. CDR3 length: 14 amino acids. With 3 bases removed from V and 5 bases from J, the gap between germline ends came to 10 bases. The CDR3 DNA sequence: TGTGCCAGCAGCCAGGACAGTCCGAATGAAAAACTGTTTTTT. Amino acids: CASSQDSPNEKLFF. Based on the CDR3 plus reference TRBV14 and TRBJ1-4, the full variable domain is EAGVTQFPSHSVIEKGQTVTLRCDPISGHDNLYWYRRVMGKEIKFLLHFVKESKQDESGMPNNRFLAERTGGTYSTLKVQPAELEDSGVYFCASSQDSPNEKLFFGSGTQLSVL.